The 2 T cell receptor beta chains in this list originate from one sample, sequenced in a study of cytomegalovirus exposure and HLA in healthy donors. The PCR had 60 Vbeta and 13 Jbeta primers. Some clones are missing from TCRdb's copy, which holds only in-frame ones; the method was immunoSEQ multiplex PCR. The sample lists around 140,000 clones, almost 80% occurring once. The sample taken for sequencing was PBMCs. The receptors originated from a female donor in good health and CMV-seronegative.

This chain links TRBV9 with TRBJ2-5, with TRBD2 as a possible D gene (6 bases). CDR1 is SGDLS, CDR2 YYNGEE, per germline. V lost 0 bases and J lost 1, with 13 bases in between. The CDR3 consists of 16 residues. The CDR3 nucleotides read TGTGCCAGCAGCGTAGTGGGGGGAGGACTCCAAGAGACCCAGTACTTC. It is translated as CASSVVGGGLQETQYF.

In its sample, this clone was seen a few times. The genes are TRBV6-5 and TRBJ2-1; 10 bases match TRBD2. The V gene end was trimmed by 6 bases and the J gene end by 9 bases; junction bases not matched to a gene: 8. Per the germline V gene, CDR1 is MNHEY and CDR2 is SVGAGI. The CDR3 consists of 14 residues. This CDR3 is CASRPRRLAGEQFF. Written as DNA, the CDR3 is TGTGCCAGCAGACCTAGACGACTAGCGGGTGAGCAGTTCTTC.